This TCR beta chain was recovered during a study of T cell responses to AZD1222 COVID-19 vaccine. TCRdb keeps only in-frame clones here, not all; method: immunoSEQ multiplex PCR. The sample lists 150,000 to 200,000 clones; around 90% were seen once. The V gene's germline CDR1 is MGHRA and CDR2 YSYEKL. The V and J ends lost 6 bases and 2 bases, in that order; junction bases with no gene match: 9. The CDR3 loop spans 15 amino acids. Notes on the study in general: The study sampled repertoires only after the peak T cell response. Mapped onto spike, vaccine-associated CD4 TCRs spanned it and were dominant at 160-218 and 743-854. Unmutated variant regions are reportedly the target of nearly half of TCRs that are spike-specific.

Concerning this clone itself: Its target is not known.

This material consisted of peripheral blood, taken on day 0 of AZD1222 vaccination. This sequence joins TRBV4-1 and TRBJ2-5; TRBD2 matches at 7 bases. The clonotype comes from an adult in good health. The CDR3 region has the DNA TGCGCCAGCAGTCGCGTACCGGGACTACAAGAGACCCAGTACTTC. This encodes CASSRVPGLQETQYF.